This T cell receptor beta chain derives from a study of T cells in Graves' hyperthyroidism and ophthalmopathy. Broader study findings: Ophthalmopathy stood apart from stable hyperthyroidism in a 13 V-J model.

The CDR3 regions of TCR beta were amplified from RNA transcripts. The HTBI primer set was used in a first-round RT-PCR of the TCR CDR3. TCRdb reanalysed the multiplex PCR reads using MiXCR and keeps one entry per CDR3 protein. This table has approximately 530,000 distinct CDR3 sequences, just under 20% appearing once. Unmatched junction bases numbered 17, after V lost 0 bases and J lost 7 bases. This CDR3 spans 19 amino acids. The V gene's germline CDR1 is SGHRS and CDR2 YFSETQ. As for this clonotype: What it binds is unknown.

Disease duration was under 3 months in the ophthalmopathy patients, who also had a Clinical Activity Score of at least 3 and a NOSPECS grade of at least 4. Pregnant or lactating patients were excluded, as were those with uncontrolled infection or other autoimmune disease. The source material was blood. The TCR originated in a man between 35 and 55 years old with Graves' ophthalmopathy. The V call is TRBV5-1, the J call TRBJ2-1, with 9 bases matching TRBD2. The CDR3 region has the DNA TGCGCCAGCAGCTTGGACAATTGGCGGGGGGGCCGAGCTGGGAATGAGCAGTTCTTC. Its translation: CASSLDNWRGGRAGNEQFF.